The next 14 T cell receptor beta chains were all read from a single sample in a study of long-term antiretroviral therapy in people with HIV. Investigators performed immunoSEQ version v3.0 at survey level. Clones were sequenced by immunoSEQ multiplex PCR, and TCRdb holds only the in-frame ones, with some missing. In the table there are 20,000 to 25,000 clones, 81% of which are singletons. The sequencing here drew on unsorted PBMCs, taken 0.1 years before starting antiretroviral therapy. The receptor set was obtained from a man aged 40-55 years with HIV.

CDR3 sequence reads: CASSLTVPAYNEQFF. The CDR3 DNA follows: TGTGCCAGCAGTTTGACCGTTCCAGCTTACAATGAGCAGTTCTTC. V usage is TRBV27 and J usage is TRBJ2-1; no reliable D call. Germline V gene data show CDR1 as MNHEY and CDR2 as SMNVEV (reference sequence). V lost 3 bases and J lost 4, with 13 bases in between. This CDR3 is built from 15 residues.

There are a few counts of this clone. The CDR3 protein is CASSPSVGELFF. The CDR3 DNA reads as TGTGCCAGCTCACCATCGGTCGGGGAGCTGTTTTTT. The chain combines TRBV18 with TRBJ2-2, with no clear D. Trimming took off 2 bases at V and 7 bases at J, with 5 bases between the two ends. The germline CDR1 and CDR2 sequences are KGHSH and LQKENI. CDR3 length: 12 amino acids.

The CDR3 region has the DNA TGTGCCAGCAGCTTACGCGGATATGACGGTTCACCCCTCCACTTT. Translated, it gives CASSLRGYDGSPLHF. This chain connects TRBV11-1 to TRBJ1-6, with D uncertain. Germline V CDR1 and CDR2: SGHAT, FQDESV (reference sequence). The CDR3 loop spans 15 amino acids. V lost 2 bases and J 9 bases, leaving 14 bases between the germline ends.

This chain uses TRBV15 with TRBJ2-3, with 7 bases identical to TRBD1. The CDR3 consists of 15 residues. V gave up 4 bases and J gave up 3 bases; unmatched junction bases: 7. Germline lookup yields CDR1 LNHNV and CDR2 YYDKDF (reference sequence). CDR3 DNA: TGTGCCACCAGCATATCGACAGGGTGGACAGATACGCAGTATTTT. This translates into CATSISTGWTDTQYF.

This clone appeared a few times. The CDR3 is CASSLVEGPREQYF. CDR3 sequence (DNA): TGTGCCAGCAGCTTAGTAGAAGGCCCCCGCGAGCAGTACTTC. This chain joins TRBV7-2 and TRBJ2-7; D call uncertain. Trimming took off 1 base at V and 6 bases at J, with 13 bases between the two ends. The CDR3 consists of 14 residues. Germline assignment: CDR1 SGHTA and CDR2 FQGNSA.

In nucleotides, the CDR3 is TGTGCCAGCAGCGCCAATGTAGGAGGGATGAACACTGAAGCTTTCTTT. Its translation is CASSANVGGMNTEAFF. The chain uses TRBV2 and TRBJ1-1; no firm D call. CDR1 and CDR2 (germline): SNHLY, FYNNEI. The CDR3 totals 16 residues. The germline V and J ends were trimmed by 6 bases and 0 bases, with 17 bases remaining between them.

The CDR3 DNA reads TGCGCCAGCAGAGAGACCGAAATCTCCTACGAGCAGTACTTC. Protein product: CASRETEISYEQYF. The chain joins TRBV5-1 to TRBJ2-7; D gene ambiguous. There are 14 residues in the CDR3. V shed 5 bases and J shed 0 bases, with 12 bases lying between them. Germline assignment: CDR1 SGHRS and CDR2 YFSETQ.

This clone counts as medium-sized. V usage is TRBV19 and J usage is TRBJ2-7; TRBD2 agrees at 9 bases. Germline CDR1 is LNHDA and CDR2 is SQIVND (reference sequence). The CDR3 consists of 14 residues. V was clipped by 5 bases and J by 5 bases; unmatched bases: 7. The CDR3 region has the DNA TGTGCCAGTAGTCTAGCGGGGTCCGCGGACGAGCAGTACTTC. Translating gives CASSLAGSADEQYF. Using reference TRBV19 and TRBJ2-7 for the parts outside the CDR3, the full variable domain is DGGITQSPKYLFRKEGQNVTLSCEQNLNHDAMYWYRQDPGQGLRLIYYSQIVNDFQKGDIAEGYSVSREKKESFPLTVTSAQKNPTAFYLCASSLAGSADEQYFGPGTRLTVT.

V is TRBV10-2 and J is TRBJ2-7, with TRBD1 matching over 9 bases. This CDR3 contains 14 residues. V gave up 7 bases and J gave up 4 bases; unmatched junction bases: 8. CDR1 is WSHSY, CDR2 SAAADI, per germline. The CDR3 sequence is CASKWGQGLYEQYF. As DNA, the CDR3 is TGCGCCAGCAAGTGGGGACAGGGACTATACGAGCAGTACTTC.

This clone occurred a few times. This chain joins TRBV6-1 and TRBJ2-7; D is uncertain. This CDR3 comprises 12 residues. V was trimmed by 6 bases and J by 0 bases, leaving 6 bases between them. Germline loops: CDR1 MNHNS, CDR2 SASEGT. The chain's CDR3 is CASRDSSYEQYF. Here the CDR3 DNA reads TGTGCCAGCAGGGATAGCTCCTACGAGCAGTACTTC.

CDR3 loop: CASSITPVGTEAFF. The CDR3 region has the DNA TGTGCCAGCAGCATAACACCGGTGGGCACTGAAGCTTTCTTT. This sequence joins TRBV5-6 and TRBJ1-1; D is ambiguous. The germline V and J ends were trimmed by 4 bases and 4 bases, with 14 bases remaining between them. From germline, CDR1 is SGHDT and CDR2 YYEEEE. The CDR3 has 14 amino acids.

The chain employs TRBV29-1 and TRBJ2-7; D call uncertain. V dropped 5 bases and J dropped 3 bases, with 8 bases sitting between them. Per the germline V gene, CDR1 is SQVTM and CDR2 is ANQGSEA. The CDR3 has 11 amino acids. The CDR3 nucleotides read TGCAGCGTTCGACAACGCTACGAGCAGTACTTC. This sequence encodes CSVRQRYEQYF.

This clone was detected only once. Written as DNA, the CDR3 is TGCGCCAGCAGCCCCAGTAGCCCGGCAGATACGCAGTATTTT. This sequence encodes CASSPSSPADTQYF. The V call is TRBV5-1, the J call TRBJ2-3; D gene ambiguous. V lost 4 bases and J lost 4, with 13 bases in between. The CDR3 has 14 amino acids. From germline, CDR1 is SGHRS and CDR2 YFSETQ.

The CDR3 loop reads CASSQALDGYEQYF. CDR3 DNA: TGTGCCAGCAGCCAGGCGCTCGACGGCTACGAGCAGTACTTC. V gene TRBV4-2 combines with J gene TRBJ2-7; D not certain. Trimming removed 3 bases from V and 3 bases from J, with 12 bases in between. The germline CDR1 and CDR2 sequences are LGHNA and YNFKEQ. The CDR3 has 14 amino acids.